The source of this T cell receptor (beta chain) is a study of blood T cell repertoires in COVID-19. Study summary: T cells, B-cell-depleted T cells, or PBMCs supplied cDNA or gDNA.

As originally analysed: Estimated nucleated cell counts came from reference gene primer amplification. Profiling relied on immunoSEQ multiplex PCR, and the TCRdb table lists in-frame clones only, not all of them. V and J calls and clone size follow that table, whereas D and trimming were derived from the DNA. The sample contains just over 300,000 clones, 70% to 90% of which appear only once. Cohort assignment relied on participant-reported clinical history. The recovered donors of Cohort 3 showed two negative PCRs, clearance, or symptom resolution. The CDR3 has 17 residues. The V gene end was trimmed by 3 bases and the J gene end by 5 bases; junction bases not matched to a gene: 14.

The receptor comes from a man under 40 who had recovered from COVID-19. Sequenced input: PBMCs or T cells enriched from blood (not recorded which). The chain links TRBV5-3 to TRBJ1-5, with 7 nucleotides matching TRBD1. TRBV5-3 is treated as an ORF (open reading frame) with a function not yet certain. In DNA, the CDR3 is TGTGCCAGAAGCTACTCAAATACCGACAGGGCGGATCAGCCCCAGCATTTT. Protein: CARSYSNTDRADQPQHF.